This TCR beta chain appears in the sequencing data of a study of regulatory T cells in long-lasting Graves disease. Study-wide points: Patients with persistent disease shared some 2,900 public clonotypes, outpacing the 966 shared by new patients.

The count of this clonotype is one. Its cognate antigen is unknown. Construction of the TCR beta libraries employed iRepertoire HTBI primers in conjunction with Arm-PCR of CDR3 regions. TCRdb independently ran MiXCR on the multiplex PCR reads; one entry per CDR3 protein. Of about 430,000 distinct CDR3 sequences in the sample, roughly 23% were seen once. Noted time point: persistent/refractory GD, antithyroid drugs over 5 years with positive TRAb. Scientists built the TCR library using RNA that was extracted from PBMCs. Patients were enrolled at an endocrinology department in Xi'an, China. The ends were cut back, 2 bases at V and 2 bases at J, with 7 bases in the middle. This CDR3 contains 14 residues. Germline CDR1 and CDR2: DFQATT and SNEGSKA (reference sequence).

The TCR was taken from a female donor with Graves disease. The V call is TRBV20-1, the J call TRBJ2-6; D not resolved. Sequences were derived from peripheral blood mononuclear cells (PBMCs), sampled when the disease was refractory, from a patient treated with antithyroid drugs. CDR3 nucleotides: TGCAGTGCTAGAATAAACCCTGGGGCCAACGTCCTGACTTTC. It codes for CSARINPGANVLTF.